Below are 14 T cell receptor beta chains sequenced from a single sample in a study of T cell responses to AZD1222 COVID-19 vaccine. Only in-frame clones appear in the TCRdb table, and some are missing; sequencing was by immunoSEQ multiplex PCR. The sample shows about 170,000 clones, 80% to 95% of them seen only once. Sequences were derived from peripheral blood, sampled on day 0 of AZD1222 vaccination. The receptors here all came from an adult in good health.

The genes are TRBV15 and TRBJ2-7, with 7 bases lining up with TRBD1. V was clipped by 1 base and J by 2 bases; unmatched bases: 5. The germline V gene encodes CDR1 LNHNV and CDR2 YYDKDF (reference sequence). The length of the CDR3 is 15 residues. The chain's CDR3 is CATSRVRGRAYEQYF. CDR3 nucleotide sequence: TGTGCCACCAGCAGAGTGAGGGGGCGGGCCTACGAGCAGTACTTC.

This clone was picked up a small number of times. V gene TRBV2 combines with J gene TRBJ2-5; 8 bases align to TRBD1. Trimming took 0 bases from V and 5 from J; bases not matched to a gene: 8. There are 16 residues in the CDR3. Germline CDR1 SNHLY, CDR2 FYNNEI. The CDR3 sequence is CASSEALRQGWETQYF. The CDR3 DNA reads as TGTGCCAGCAGTGAAGCGCTTCGACAGGGGTGGGAGACCCAGTACTTC.

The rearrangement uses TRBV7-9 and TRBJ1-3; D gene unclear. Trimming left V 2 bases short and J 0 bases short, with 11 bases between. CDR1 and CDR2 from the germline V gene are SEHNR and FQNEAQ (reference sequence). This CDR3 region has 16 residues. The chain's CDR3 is CASSLTSALSGNTIYF. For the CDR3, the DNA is TGTGCCAGCAGCTTAACTTCAGCGCTCTCTGGAAACACCATATATTTT.

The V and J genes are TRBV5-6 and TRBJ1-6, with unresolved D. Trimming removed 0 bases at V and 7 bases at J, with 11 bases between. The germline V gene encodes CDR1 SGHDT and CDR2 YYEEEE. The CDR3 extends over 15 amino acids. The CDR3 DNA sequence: TGTGCCAGCAGCTTGGTTGGCGGAGGAAATTCACCCCTCCACTTT. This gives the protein CASSLVGGGNSPLHF.

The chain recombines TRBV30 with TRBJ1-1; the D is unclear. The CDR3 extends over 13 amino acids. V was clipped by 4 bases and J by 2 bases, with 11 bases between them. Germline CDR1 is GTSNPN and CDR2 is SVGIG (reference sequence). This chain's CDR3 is CAWTKTPNTEAFF. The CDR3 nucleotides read TGTGCCTGGACCAAGACACCAAACACTGAAGCTTTCTTT.

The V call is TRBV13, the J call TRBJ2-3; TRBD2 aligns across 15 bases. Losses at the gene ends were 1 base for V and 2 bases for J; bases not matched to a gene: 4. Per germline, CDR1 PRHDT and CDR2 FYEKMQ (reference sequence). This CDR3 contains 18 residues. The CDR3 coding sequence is TGTGCCAGCAGCTTAGCGGGACTAGCGGGAGGATACACAGATACGCAGTATTTT. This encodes CASSLAGLAGGYTDTQYF. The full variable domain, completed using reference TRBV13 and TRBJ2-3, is AAGVIQSPRHLIKEKRETATLKCYPIPRHDTVYWYQQGPGQDPQFLISFYEKMQSDKGSIPDRFSAQQFSDYHSELNMSSLELGDSALYFCASSLAGLAGGYTDTQYFGPGTRLTVL.

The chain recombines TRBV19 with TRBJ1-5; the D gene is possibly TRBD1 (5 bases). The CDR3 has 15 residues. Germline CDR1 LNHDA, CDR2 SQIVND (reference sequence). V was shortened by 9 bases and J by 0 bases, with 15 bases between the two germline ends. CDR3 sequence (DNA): TGTGCCAGATGGGTAGGGGACCTTAGCAATCAGCCCCAGCATTTT. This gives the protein CARWVGDLSNQPQHF.

The CDR3, as DNA: TGTGCCAGCAGTCGTAGTTGGACGGGAACAGATACGCAGTATTTT. It codes for CASSRSWTGTDTQYF. This chain joins TRBV7-2 and TRBJ2-3, with D tentatively TRBD2 (5 bases). The V gene's germline CDR1 is SGHTA and CDR2 FQGNSA. V lost 6 bases, J lost 3 bases, and 16 bases lay in between. This CDR3 region has 15 residues.

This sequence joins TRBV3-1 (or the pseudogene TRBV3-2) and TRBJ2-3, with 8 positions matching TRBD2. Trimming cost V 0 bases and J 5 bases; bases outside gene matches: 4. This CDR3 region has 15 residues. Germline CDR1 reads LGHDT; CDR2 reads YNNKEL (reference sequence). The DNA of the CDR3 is TGTGCCAGCAGCCAAGATTTGGCGGGGGGAGATACGCAGTATTTT. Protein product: CASSQDLAGGDTQYF.

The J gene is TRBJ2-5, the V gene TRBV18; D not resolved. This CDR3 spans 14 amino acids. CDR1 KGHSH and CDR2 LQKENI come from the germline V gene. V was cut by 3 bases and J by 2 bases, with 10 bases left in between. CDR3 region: CASSPRVEQETQYF. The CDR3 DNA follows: TGTGCCAGCTCACCCCGTGTTGAACAAGAGACCCAGTACTTC.

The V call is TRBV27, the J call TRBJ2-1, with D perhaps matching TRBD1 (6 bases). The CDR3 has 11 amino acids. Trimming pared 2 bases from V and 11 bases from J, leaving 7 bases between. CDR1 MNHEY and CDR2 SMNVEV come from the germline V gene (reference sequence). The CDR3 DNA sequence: TGTGCCAGCAGTTTAGGGGACAAGCAGTTCTTC. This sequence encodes CASSLGDKQFF.

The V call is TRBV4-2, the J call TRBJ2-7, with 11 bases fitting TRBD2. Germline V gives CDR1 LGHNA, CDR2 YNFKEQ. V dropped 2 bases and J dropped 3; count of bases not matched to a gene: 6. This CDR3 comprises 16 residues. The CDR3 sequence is CASSQSTGLAVYEQYF. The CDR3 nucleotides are TGTGCCAGCAGCCAATCTACGGGACTAGCGGTCTACGAGCAGTACTTC.

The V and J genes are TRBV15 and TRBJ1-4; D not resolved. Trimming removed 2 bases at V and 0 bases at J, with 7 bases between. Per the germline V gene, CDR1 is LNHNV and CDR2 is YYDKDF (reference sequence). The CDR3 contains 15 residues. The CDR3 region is CATSRNIATNEKLFF. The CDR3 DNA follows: TGTGCCACCAGCAGAAACATAGCAACTAATGAAAAACTGTTTTTT.

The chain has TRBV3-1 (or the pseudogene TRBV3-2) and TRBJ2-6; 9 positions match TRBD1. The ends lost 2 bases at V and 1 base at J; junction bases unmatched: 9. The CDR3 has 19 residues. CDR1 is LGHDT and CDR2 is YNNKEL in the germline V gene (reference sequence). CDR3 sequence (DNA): TGTGCCAGCAGCCAATCCATGGCACAGGGGGCGTCTGGGGCCAACGTCCTGACTTTC. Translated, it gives CASSQSMAQGASGANVLTF.